Presented here are 4 T cell receptor beta chains from one specimen sequenced in a study of response to subunit inactivated influenza vaccine. One entry per CDR3 protein results from TCRdb running MiXCR on the RT-PCR reads. Of about 530,000 distinct CDR3 sequences listed, under 15% are singletons. Material: PBMCs from blood, obtained 40 to 50 days after vaccination. Receptors originate from a man aged 45-65 years who received an inactivated influenza vaccine.

This clonotype was seen a handful of times. V usage is TRBV9 and J usage is TRBJ2-2; D is ambiguous. The V gene lost 4 bases and the J gene lost 0 bases, with 7 bases spanning the gap. The CDR3 is 14 residues long. From germline, CDR1 is SGDLS and CDR2 YYNGEE. CDR3 in DNA: TGTGCCAGCAGCACTGCCTCGAACACCGGGGAGCTGTTTTTT. Translating it yields CASSTASNTGELFF.

Only a few counts were recorded for this clonotype. V usage is TRBV27 and J usage is TRBJ2-2; 15 nucleotides agree with TRBD2. From germline, CDR1 is MNHEY and CDR2 SMNVEV (reference sequence). This CDR3 contains 15 residues. Trimming at V came to 6 bases and at J to 8 bases, leaving 4 bases not matched to a gene. This chain's CDR3 is CASRGLAGGFGELFF. In DNA, the CDR3 is TGTGCCAGCAGGGGACTAGCGGGAGGATTTGGGGAGCTGTTTTTT.

This clonotype was seen a few times. V is TRBV12-3 or TRBV12-4 and J is TRBJ1-5; perhaps TRBD1 as D (6 bases). This CDR3 is built from 14 residues. Trimming removed 3 bases from V and 3 bases from J, with 9 bases in between. CDR3 DNA sequence: TGTGCCAGCAGTTTCGGACAGTTCAATCAGCCCCAGCATTTT. It translates to CASSFGQFNQPQHF.

V is TRBV7-2 and J is TRBJ2-5, with D perhaps TRBD1 (5 bases). Trimming pared 5 bases from V and 0 bases from J, leaving 10 bases between. The CDR3 extends over 14 amino acids. The germline V gene encodes CDR1 SGHTA and CDR2 FQGNSA. CDR3 sequence reads: CASSTRQHQETQYF. DNA for the CDR3: TGTGCCAGCAGCACCCGACAGCACCAAGAGACCCAGTACTTC.